These 4 T cell receptor beta chains share one sample of origin, sequenced in a study of OX40 agonist ivuxolimab in advanced cancers. The library was produced with the immunoSEQ multiplex PCR assay. The source is immuneACCESS, and TCRdb retained only in-frame sequences with V and J called. Part of the clones is not carried over; for the studies checked, unresolved V genes explain less than half of this, and the remainder is unexplained. This sample comprises fewer than 50,000 clones, about 74% of them detected only once. Of the sample, approximately 12% is held by the ten largest clones. This material consisted of CD4+ or CD8+ T cells sorted from blood, taken in a trial of the OX40 agonist ivuxolimab. The receptors were gathered from an adult with an advanced solid tumor such as melanoma, head and neck, liver or kidney cancer.

The chain carries TRBV9 and TRBJ2-2; no firm D call. Germline loops: CDR1 SGDLS, CDR2 YYNGEE. The CDR3 has 15 residues. Trimming took off 2 bases at V and 2 bases at J, with 10 bases between the two ends. CDR3 DNA: TGTGCCAGCAGCGTCGCCCCAGGAAACACCGGGGAGCTGTTTTTT. Encoded protein: CASSVAPGNTGELFF.

The chain links TRBV6-5 to TRBJ1-2; a weak D match, TRBD1 (5 bases). This CDR3 is 12 amino acids long. Germline-derived CDR1 and CDR2 are MNHEY and SVGAGI. Trimming stripped 5 bases from V and 8 bases from J, with 12 bases between. CDR3 amino acids: CASSPGHGGYTF. The CDR3 DNA reads as TGTGCCAGCAGTCCCGGACACGGGGGCTACACCTTC.

The chain has TRBV18 and TRBJ2-1, with TRBD1 matching 12 bases. CDR1 KGHSH and CDR2 LQKENI come from the germline V gene. V was clipped by 4 bases and J by 6 bases; unmatched bases: 4. The CDR3 has 15 amino acids. CDR3 bases: TGTGCCAGCTCACTGGGACAGGGGGCAGGCAATGAGCAGTTCTTC. Protein: CASSLGQGAGNEQFF. Combining the CDR3 with reference TRBV18 and TRBJ2-1 gives the whole variable domain NAGVMQNPRHLVRRRGQEARLRCSPMKGHSHVYWYRQLPEEGLKFMVYLQKENIIDESGMPKERFSAEFPKEGPSILRIQQVVRGDSAAYFCASSLGQGAGNEQFFGPGTRLTVL.

The chain links TRBV5-1 to TRBJ2-5, with 11 bases aligning to TRBD2. CDR1 SGHRS and CDR2 YFSETQ come from the germline V gene. V trimming: 3 bases; J trimming: 3 bases; junction bases outside the gene matches: 1. The CDR3 is made up of 14 amino acids. CDR3 in amino acids: CASSSGLAEETQYF. CDR3 bases: TGCGCCAGCAGCTCGGGACTAGCGGAAGAGACCCAGTACTTC. The full variable domain, rest sourced from reference TRBV5-1 and TRBJ2-5, is KAGVTQTPRYLIKTRGQQVTLSCSPISGHRSVSWYQQTPGQGLQFLFEYFSETQRNKGNFPGRFSGRQFSNSRSEMNVSTLELGDSALYLCASSSGLAEETQYFGPGTRLLVL.